The 14 T cell receptor beta chains presented below share a single source sample, sequenced in a study of Graves' ophthalmopathy and Graves' hyperthyroidism. The study amplified TCR beta CDR3 regions using RNA transcripts. The first round was an RT-PCR with HTBI primers, and the second round was a multiplex PCR. TCRdb re-called the multiplex PCR reads with MiXCR, one entry per CDR3 protein. Here the sample spans 1 million to 1.3 million distinct CDR3 sequences, about 36% being singletons. Specimen: peripheral blood or thyroid tissue (not recorded which). The receptors were gathered from an adult man with Graves' hyperthyroidism.

This clonotype occurred a few times. The V call is TRBV7-2, the J call TRBJ2-7, with D perhaps assigned TRBD1 or TRBD2 (5 bases each). With 3 bases removed from V and 5 bases from J, the gap between germline ends came to 14 bases. The CDR3 runs to 14 residues. The germline gives CDR1 SGHTA, CDR2 FQGNSA. In nucleotides, the CDR3 is TGTGCCAGCAGCTTGGAGCAGGGAGTGGACGAGCAGTACTTC. Amino acids: CASSLEQGVDEQYF.

The chain joins TRBV29-1 to TRBJ2-2; D unresolved. Deletions cut 4 bases from V and 7 bases from J, with 13 bases between. Germline V gene lookup returns CDR1 SQVTM and CDR2 ANQGSEA. The CDR3 runs 13 residues. The CDR3 is CSVVRTMGGELFF. The CDR3 coding sequence is TGCAGCGTTGTCCGGACCATGGGCGGGGAGCTGTTTTTT.

The chain combines TRBV6-1 with TRBJ1-2; D call uncertain. The V gene's germline CDR1 is MNHNS and CDR2 SASEGT. With 1 base removed from V and 13 bases from J, the gap between germline ends came to 13 bases. The CDR3 contains 12 residues. CDR3 in DNA: TGTGCCAGCAGTGAAGGAGGCAATAAAGGCACCTTC. Translated, it gives CASSEGGNKGTF.

Ten or more counts support this clonotype. The chain links TRBV12-3 or TRBV12-4 to TRBJ2-7, with TRBD2 matching over 11 bases. V lost 6 bases and J lost 0; bases outside the gene matches: 4. This CDR3 spans 15 amino acids. The CDR3 DNA follows: TGTGCCAGCAGGCTAACTAGCGGGAGCTCCTACGAGCAGTACTTC. It encodes CASRLTSGSSYEQYF.

The J gene is TRBJ2-5, the V gene TRBV11-2; weak D call: TRBD1 (7 bases). The CDR3 is 15 amino acids. Germline V gene data show CDR1 as SGHAT and CDR2 as FQNNGV. Trimming removed 11 bases at V and 2 bases at J, with 21 bases between. The CDR3 region has the DNA TGTGCCTGGTCCTCGGGGGACAGTATACAAGAGACCCAGTACTTC. The encoded protein is CAWSSGDSIQETQYF.

The V and J genes are TRBV27 and TRBJ1-1; D is undetermined. The CDR3 has 13 residues. Germline V gives CDR1 MNHEY, CDR2 SMNVEV (reference sequence). Deletions cut 4 bases from V and 5 bases from J, with 11 bases between. CDR3 coding DNA: TGTGCCAGCAGTTCTGAAGTCTCGACTGAAGCTTTCTTT. This sequence encodes CASSSEVSTEAFF.

The rearrangement uses TRBV7-7 and TRBJ2-5; D perhaps matches TRBD1 (5 bases). This CDR3 comprises 13 residues. CDR1 and CDR2 from the germline V gene are SSHAT and FNYEAQ (reference sequence). The ends were cut back, 3 bases at V and 6 bases at J, with 11 bases in the middle. The CDR3 loop is CASSLGQAQTQYF. The CDR3 DNA reads as TGTGCCAGCAGCTTGGGGCAGGCCCAGACCCAGTACTTC.

This rearrangement joins TRBV7-9 to TRBJ2-5; the D call may be TRBD1 or TRBD2 (5 bases each). The CDR3 contains 17 residues. V was cut by 4 bases and J by 2 bases, with 20 bases left in between. Germline assignment: CDR1 SEHNR and CDR2 FQNEAQ (reference sequence). The CDR3 DNA reads as TGTGCCAGCAGCTCAGGGAGATATAGACAGAGACAAGAGACCCAGTACTTC. Amino acid sequence: CASSSGRYRQRQETQYF.

This clonotype was seen a few times. The J gene is TRBJ2-7, the V gene TRBV9; TRBD1 matches 12 bases. This CDR3 is built from 15 residues. CDR1 and CDR2 from the germline V gene are SGDLS and YYNGEE. V was pared by 3 bases and J by 7 bases, with 8 bases of the junction left unmatched. CDR3 region: CASSGPGQGAGEQYF. The CDR3 DNA is TGTGCCAGCAGCGGACCGGGACAGGGGGCGGGTGAGCAGTACTTC.

There are many counts of this clonotype. This sequence joins TRBV5-1 and TRBJ2-7; D possibly corresponds to TRBD1 (5 bases). This CDR3 contains 14 residues. Trimming removed 1 base at V and 2 bases at J, with 10 bases between. CDR1 is SGHRS and CDR2 is YFSETQ in the germline V gene. The CDR3 here is CASSLSNRPYEQYF. Written as DNA, the CDR3 is TGCGCCAGCAGCTTGTCGAACAGGCCCTACGAGCAGTACTTC.

On this clonotype: This may stem from a read error, because a much larger clone lies one nucleotide away. The rearrangement joins TRBV5-1 to TRBJ1-2; 9 bases align to TRBD1. Losses at the gene ends were 4 bases for V and 4 bases for J; bases not matched to a gene: 8. The CDR3 consists of 15 residues. The germline V gene has CDR1 SGHRS and CDR2 YFSETQ. CDR3 nucleotide sequence: TGCGCCAGCAGCCCGACAGGGGGGCTCGGCTATGGCTACACCTTC. It yields the protein CASSPTGGLGYGYTF.

The J gene is TRBJ2-1, the V gene TRBV29-1; the D gene is possibly TRBD2 (6 bases). The V end lost 3 bases, the J end lost 6 bases, and 21 bases lay between the germline ends. The CDR3 spans 16 residues. Germline V gene sequence: CDR1 SQVTM, CDR2 ANQGSEA. The DNA of the CDR3 is TGCAGCGTTGAGGGTGGTCTGCGCGGGATCGGCAATGAGCAGTTCTTC. It is translated as CSVEGGLRGIGNEQFF.

This clonotype showed up just a few times. In nucleotides, the CDR3 is TGTGCCAGCCCTCGGGGGGAGACCCAGTACTTC. It encodes CASPRGETQYF. The rearrangement uses TRBV27 and TRBJ2-5, with D possibly matching TRBD2 (6 bases). The CDR3 loop spans 11 amino acids. Trimming shortened V by 8 bases and J by 5 bases, and 9 bases separated the two germline ends. In germline, CDR1 is MNHEY, CDR2 SMNVEV (reference sequence).

With respect to this clonotype: Mismatch with germline at one junction end may stem from a read error. This chain connects TRBV4-1 to TRBJ2-5; TRBD1 matches at 7 bases. There are 16 residues in the CDR3. CDR1 is MGHRA, CDR2 YSYEKL, per germline. The CDR3 DNA reads TGCGCCAGCGGCCAAGATGAGACAGGGCGGTCGGAGACCCAGTACTTC. Its translation: CASGQDETGRSETQYF.